The 27 T cell receptor beta chains presented below share a single source sample, sequenced in a study of blood T cell repertoires in COVID-19 (dated by TCRdb to the early 2020s). The library relied on the immunoSEQ multiplex PCR assay. The immuneACCESS repertoire file appears here via TCRdb, limited to in-frame rearrangements. These files lack a portion of the clones; in checked studies, under half of the deficit traces to unresolved V genes, and the cause of the others is not known. This sample has 81,000 or so clones in its table, and roughly 92% of those were observed once. The top ten constitute approximately 6% of the sample. The specimen was peripheral blood. Source of these receptors: a woman aged 55-70 years with active COVID-19.

The gene calls are TRBV14 and TRBJ2-5; 10 bases line up with TRBD1. The V gene's germline CDR1 is SGHDN and CDR2 FVKESK. The CDR3 runs to 16 residues. The ends lost 4 bases at V and 2 bases at J; junction bases unmatched: 7. The CDR3 nucleotides read TGTGCCAGCAGCCTCACGGGACAGGGGTATCAAGAGACCCAGTACTTC. Its translation is CASSLTGQGYQETQYF.

This clone showed up just once. This chain links TRBV29-1 with TRBJ2-6; tentatively, D is TRBD2 (5 bases). V lost 2 bases and J 4 bases, leaving 9 bases between the germline ends. Germline lookup yields CDR1 SQVTM and CDR2 ANQGSEA. The CDR3 is made up of 14 amino acids. The CDR3: CSVELAPGANVLTF. In DNA form, the CDR3 reads TGCAGCGTTGAATTAGCGCCCGGGGCCAACGTCCTGACTTTC.

The chain is built from TRBV15 and TRBJ1-6; maybe TRBD1 (6 bases). Trimming left V 2 bases short and J 7 bases short, with 12 bases between. The CDR3 loop spans 15 amino acids. In germline, CDR1 is LNHNV, CDR2 YYDKDF (reference sequence). The CDR3 DNA sequence: TGTGCCACCAGCAGATCGTCCGGGACAAATTCACCCCTCCACTTT. Amino acid sequence: CATSRSSGTNSPLHF.

The rearrangement uses TRBV4-1 and TRBJ2-1, with a weak D call TRBD2 (6 bases). Germline assignment: CDR1 MGHRA and CDR2 YSYEKL. V lost 0 bases and J lost 3, with 9 bases in between. The CDR3 runs to 15 residues. CDR3: CASSQDLGGYNEQFF. The CDR3 region has the DNA TGCGCCAGCAGCCAAGATCTCGGGGGCTACAATGAGCAGTTCTTC.

The chain combines TRBV7-2 with TRBJ2-2; 8 nucleotides align to TRBD2. Losses at the gene ends were 3 bases for V and 4 bases for J; bases not matched to a gene: 7. The CDR3 runs to 16 residues. In germline, CDR1 is SGHTA, CDR2 FQGNSA. CDR3 amino acids: CASSLTTGGGTGELFF. Here the CDR3 DNA reads TGTGCCAGCAGCTTGACCACGGGGGGGGGCACCGGGGAGCTGTTTTTT. The full variable domain, completed using reference TRBV7-2 and TRBJ2-2, is GAGVSQSPSNKVTEKGKDVELRCDPISGHTALYWYRQSLGQGLEFLIYFQGNSAPDKSGLPSDRFSAERTGGSVSTLTIQRTQQEDSAVYLCASSLTTGGGTGELFFGEGSRLTVL.

The chain has TRBV24-1 and TRBJ2-2; a weak D match, TRBD1 (5 bases). The CDR3 is 17 residues long. Germline V gene lookup returns CDR1 KGHDR and CDR2 SFDVKD. V lost 10 bases and J 1 base, leaving 21 bases between the germline ends. For the CDR3, the DNA is TGTGCCACGAGTCTCTCCGGGCAGGGTGGGAACACCGGGGAGCTGTTTTTT. It is translated as CATSLSGQGGNTGELFF.

The rearrangement links TRBV4-2 to TRBJ2-3; a possible D gene is TRBD2 (6 bases). The CDR3 contains 17 residues. V gave up 0 bases and J gave up 4 bases, with 17 bases separating them. The germline CDR1 and CDR2 sequences are LGHNA and YNFKEQ. The CDR3 DNA follows: TGTGCCAGCAGCCAAGAGGTGGGCCGGCGGGATGCAGATACGCAGTATTTT. It specifies CASSQEVGRRDADTQYF.

This chain joins TRBV15 and TRBJ2-7, with 12 bases that match TRBD1. Germline CDR1 reads LNHNV; CDR2 reads YYDKDF (reference sequence). The V and J ends lost 0 bases and 9 bases, in that order; junction bases with no gene match: 9. The CDR3 has 16 residues. The DNA for the CDR3 is TGTGCCACCAGCAGAGATTCGGGACAGGGGGCTAAACGGCAGTACTTC. Protein sequence: CATSRDSGQGAKRQYF.

This clone was observed once. The chain carries TRBV6-1 and TRBJ2-2, with a weak D call TRBD1 (5 bases). Germline V lookup: CDR1 MNHNS, CDR2 SASEGT. Trimming pared 3 bases from V and 4 bases from J, leaving 15 bases between. CDR3 size: 16 residues. CDR3 residues: CASSEATGLGTGELFF. As DNA, the CDR3 is TGTGCCAGCAGTGAGGCCACAGGCCTGGGCACCGGGGAGCTGTTTTTT.

The gene calls are TRBV19 and TRBJ1-5; D is unresolved. The ends were cut back, 4 bases at V and 6 bases at J, with 10 bases in the middle. Germline loops: CDR1 LNHDA, CDR2 SQIVND (reference sequence). The CDR3 contains 13 residues. The CDR3 sequence is CASSKLRGQPQHF. The CDR3 nucleotides read TGTGCCAGTAGTAAACTTCGGGGTCAGCCCCAGCATTTT.

The table lists this clone with a count of one. The chain joins TRBV29-1 to TRBJ1-1, with TRBD1 matching 7 bases. CDR3 length: 14 residues. Germline V gene lookup returns CDR1 SQVTM and CDR2 ANQGSEA. The ends lost 5 bases at V and 1 base at J; junction bases unmatched: 7. CDR3 nucleotide sequence: TGCAGCGTTTTACAGGGGAACGGGAACACTGAAGCTTTCTTT. Translated, it gives CSVLQGNGNTEAFF.

The chain is built from TRBV30 and TRBJ2-7; D may be TRBD1 (6 bases). The CDR3 has 14 amino acids. Germline values: CDR1 GTSNPN, CDR2 SVGIG (reference sequence). Trimming took off 0 bases at V and 2 bases at J, with 11 bases between the two ends. CDR3: CAWSVRGSPYEQYF. The CDR3 nucleotides read TGTGCCTGGAGTGTAAGGGGGAGCCCCTACGAGCAGTACTTC.

V usage is TRBV7-3 and J usage is TRBJ2-1; 7 bases agree with TRBD1. This CDR3 is 16 amino acids long. Trimming removed 2 bases from V and 7 bases from J; junction bases left unmatched: 11. Germline assignment: CDR1 SGHTA and CDR2 FQGTGA. The CDR3 reads CASSLQPGQLPNEQFF. In DNA form, the CDR3 reads TGTGCCAGCAGCTTACAACCGGGACAGCTACCGAATGAGCAGTTCTTC.

The chain is built from TRBV27 and TRBJ2-2; the D gene is possibly TRBD1 (5 bases). Germline V gene lookup returns CDR1 MNHEY and CDR2 SMNVEV (reference sequence). The CDR3 extends over 16 amino acids. With 5 bases removed from V and 4 bases from J, the gap between germline ends came to 17 bases. CDR3 sequence (DNA): TGTGCCAGCAGTCCCCCCAGGGTCCTAGGCACCGGGGAGCTGTTTTTT. It specifies CASSPPRVLGTGELFF.

This clone was recorded once. This chain joins TRBV3-1 (or the pseudogene TRBV3-2) and TRBJ1-5; D is unresolved. The germline V gene encodes CDR1 LGHDT and CDR2 YNNKEL (reference sequence). The CDR3 contains 14 residues. Between the trimmed V and J ends, which lost 4 bases and 0 bases, there was a span of 7 bases. For the CDR3, the DNA is TGTGCCAGCAGCCTCACAGATAGCAATCAGCCCCAGCATTTT. This gives the protein CASSLTDSNQPQHF.

The V gene is TRBV11-3, the J gene TRBJ2-2; possibly TRBD2 for D (5 bases). Germline V gene lookup returns CDR1 SGHNT and CDR2 YENEEA. V lost 5 bases to trimming and J lost 6 bases, with 10 bases between them. This CDR3 is built from 13 residues. CDR3 protein: CASSRAEAGELFF. In nucleotides, the CDR3 is TGTGCCAGCAGCCGAGCGGAGGCCGGGGAGCTGTTTTTT.

The V gene is TRBV19, the J gene TRBJ1-6, with 9 bases lining up with TRBD1. J was trimmed by 9 bases and V by 2 bases; bases with no gene match: 8. The CDR3 length is 16 residues. The germline V gene has CDR1 LNHDA and CDR2 SQIVND (reference sequence). CDR3 DNA sequence: TGTGCCAGTAGTATAACAGGGGGCGCGGTCGGTTCACCCCTCCACTTT. It translates to CASSITGGAVGSPLHF.

This clone has only one observation. The chain recombines TRBV7-9 with TRBJ2-5; 11 positions agree with TRBD2. Trimming took 0 bases from V and 5 from J; bases not matched to a gene: 5. The CDR3 is 16 amino acids. The germline V gene encodes CDR1 SEHNR and CDR2 FQNEAQ (reference sequence). CDR3 bases: TGTGCCAGCAGCTTAGCTAGCGGGAGGGCCTGGGAGACCCAGTACTTC. As protein: CASSLASGRAWETQYF.

The rearrangement joins TRBV30 to TRBJ2-7; 10 bases match TRBD1. CDR1 is GTSNPN, CDR2 SVGIG, per germline (reference sequence). The CDR3 totals 12 residues. V lost 3 bases and J lost 4; bases outside the gene matches: 0. This chain's CDR3 is CAWRGQGYEQYF. CDR3 bases: TGTGCCTGGAGGGGACAGGGGTACGAGCAGTACTTC. Full variable domain (remainder filled in from reference TRBV30 and TRBJ2-7): SQTIHQWPATLVQPVGSPLSLECTVEGTSNPNLYWYRQAAGRGLQLLFYSVGIGQISSEVPQNLSASRPQDRQFILSSKKLLLSDSGFYLCAWRGQGYEQYFGPGTRLTVT.

V usage is TRBV28 and J usage is TRBJ2-7; possible D gene TRBD2, 5 bases. This CDR3 comprises 16 residues. Germline V gene sequence: CDR1 MDHEN, CDR2 SYDVKM. Deletions cut 4 bases from V and 1 base from J, with 17 bases between. The CDR3 spells CASSSPATGKSYEQYF. The CDR3 DNA reads TGTGCCAGCAGTTCCCCCGCCACGGGAAAATCCTACGAGCAGTACTTC.

The chain carries TRBV5-4 and TRBJ2-1, with 12 bases identical to TRBD2. Looked up from germline, CDR1 is SGHNT and CDR2 is YYREEE (reference sequence). CDR3 length equals 16 residues. The V segment lost 0 bases and the J segment 2 bases; nucleotides outside the gene matches: 0. The CDR3 spells CASSLGTSGTYNEQFF. CDR3 in DNA: TGTGCCAGCAGCTTGGGGACTAGCGGGACCTACAATGAGCAGTTCTTC.

This clone was seen just once. The V call is TRBV30, the J call TRBJ1-6; D ambiguous. CDR3 length: 14 amino acids. The V end lost 0 bases, the J end lost 10 bases, and 13 bases lay between the germline ends. Germline V gives CDR1 GTSNPN, CDR2 SVGIG (reference sequence). The CDR3 bases are TGTGCCTGGAGTGTACCAGGCCCGCAATCACCCCTCCACTTT. Translation: CAWSVPGPQSPLHF.

V and J are TRBV7-2 and TRBJ2-3; 8 bases line up with TRBD2. The germline CDR1 and CDR2 sequences are SGHTA and FQGNSA. This CDR3 is built from 16 residues. V shed 5 bases, J shed 0 bases, and the junction held 7 bases outside the gene matches. DNA for the CDR3: TGTGCCAGCAGCCGGGACGGGGGGGCGAGCACAGATACGCAGTATTTT. Translated: CASSRDGGASTDTQYF. The full variable domain, with the rest looked up from reference TRBV7-2 and TRBJ2-3, is GAGVSQSPSNKVTEKGKDVELRCDPISGHTALYWYRQSLGQGLEFLIYFQGNSAPDKSGLPSDRFSAERTGGSVSTLTIQRTQQEDSAVYLCASSRDGGASTDTQYFGPGTRLTVL.

The chain carries TRBV6-5 and TRBJ2-3; D uncertain. The V end was cut by 6 bases, the J end by 6 bases, with 13 bases between. CDR1 and CDR2 from the germline V gene are MNHEY and SVGAGI. The CDR3 runs 13 residues. The CDR3 DNA follows: TGTGCCAGCAGCCTACCAGGTCCCGATACGCAGTATTTT. This translates into CASSLPGPDTQYF.

The chain carries TRBV5-1 and TRBJ2-7; 10 bases align to TRBD2. Per germline, CDR1 SGHRS and CDR2 YFSETQ. The CDR3 totals 16 residues. Trimming cost V 0 bases and J 0 bases; bases outside gene matches: 3. Here the CDR3 reads CASSLASGGSSYEQYF. CDR3 bases: TGCGCCAGCAGCTTGGCTAGCGGGGGTTCCTCCTACGAGCAGTACTTC.

This chain links TRBV2 with TRBJ2-2; no reliable D call. Trimming stripped 6 bases from V and 4 bases from J, with 9 bases between. The CDR3 length is 13 residues. Germline values: CDR1 SNHLY, CDR2 FYNNEI. This CDR3 is CASSVQRTGELFF. DNA for the CDR3: TGTGCCAGCAGCGTACAACGCACCGGGGAGCTGTTTTTT.

The chain is built from TRBV5-1 and TRBJ1-1; D unresolved. This CDR3 comprises 14 residues. V gave up 0 bases and J gave up 4 bases, with 10 bases separating them. From germline, CDR1 is SGHRS and CDR2 YFSETQ. This CDR3 is CASSLEGSGTEAFF. The CDR3 DNA reads as TGCGCCAGCAGCTTGGAAGGATCGGGCACTGAAGCTTTCTTT.